The clone carrying this T cell receptor beta chain has ten or more counts. The target antigen is unknown. Individually, cDNA molecules had unique molecular identifiers attached to them. TCRdb fed the 5' RACE reads into MiXCR, producing one record per CDR3 protein. In the table there are about 92,000 distinct CDR3 sequences, around 15% of which are singletons. The data are from a study of early T cells in non-severe SARS-CoV-2 infection. For the study at large: Chains were unpaired, as sequencing was done on bulk RNA from unsorted whole blood. Study findings and constraints: Anti-spike CD8 responses were favored by VDJdb matching, which missed private and CD4 specificities.

This CDR3 has 16 amino acids. Germline assignment: CDR1 SNHLY and CDR2 FYNNEI. The V end lost 3 bases, the J end lost 0 bases, and 11 bases lay between the germline ends. This receptor was taken from an adult who was a healthcare worker with PCR-confirmed SARS-CoV-2 infection or an uninfected control (not recorded which). Sequencing was done on a sample of whole blood. V and J are TRBV2 and TRBJ1-4, with D possibly being TRBD1 (6 bases). The CDR3 coding sequence is TGTGCCAGCAGTGATAGGACAGACTCAACTAATGAAAAACTGTTTTTT. This gives the protein CASSDRTDSTNEKLFF.